This T cell receptor (beta chain) was recovered during a study of identical twins. This clonotype was seen repeatedly, ten times or more. Its target is unknown. Template switching supplied a universal primer site; unique molecular identifiers were carried on the cDNA. TCRdb independently ran MiXCR on the 5' RACE reads; one entry per CDR3 protein. The sample has about 890,000 distinct CDR3 sequences, 10% to 15% seen once. Whole-study results and caveats: It was possible that invariant MAIT and iNKT cells partly confounded the zero-insertion analyses. Whereas memory repertoires showed no such difference, abundant cord blood beta clonotypes carried fewer insertions.

In every case, the donor was a healthy Caucasian. The germline gives CDR1 DFQATT, CDR2 SNEGSKA (reference sequence). The CDR3 has 13 residues. V gave up 3 bases and J gave up 4 bases, with 12 bases separating them. This same sample was also part of a study on yellow fever vaccine responses in identical twins.

The chain combines TRBV20-1 with TRBJ2-5; TRBD2 might be the D (7 bases). This TCR derives from a woman aged 18 to 35 in good health. Sequencing input: PBMCs. The CDR3 region is CSASWGGSETQYF. The CDR3 DNA reads as TGCAGTGCTAGTTGGGGGGGCTCAGAGACCCAGTACTTC.